One and the same sample provided the 13 T cell receptor beta chains below, sequenced in a study of blood T cell repertoires in COVID-19. The protocol was immunoSEQ multiplex PCR, while the TCRdb copy is restricted to in-frame clones and leaves out a portion. The data contain around 400,000 clones, approximately 89% of them singletons. The sequenced sample was peripheral blood. These receptor sequences come from a woman aged 60-75 years with COVID-19, enrolled during active disease.

The V gene is TRBV5-1, the J gene TRBJ2-7, with TRBD1 matching 7 bases. The junction had 10 bases not matched to a gene; V was cut back by 0 bases and J by 7 bases. Germline CDR1 reads SGHRS; CDR2 reads YFSETQ. CDR3 length equals 15 residues. In DNA form, the CDR3 reads TGCGCCAGCAGCTTGGTGTCAGGGGGTTCCCTTGAGCAGTACTTC. The encoded protein is CASSLVSGGSLEQYF. Combining the CDR3 with reference TRBV5-1 and TRBJ2-7 gives the whole variable domain KAGVTQTPRYLIKTRGQQVTLSCSPISGHRSVSWYQQTPGQGLQFLFEYFSETQRNKGNFPGRFSGRQFSNSRSEMNVSTLELGDSALYLCASSLVSGGSLEQYFGPGTRLTVT.

V and J are TRBV5-1 and TRBJ2-5; possibly TRBD1 for D (5 bases). With 5 bases removed from V and 3 bases from J, the gap between germline ends came to 11 bases. Per germline, CDR1 SGHRS and CDR2 YFSETQ. The CDR3 has 13 residues. The CDR3 DNA is TGCGCCAGCAGGTTCCAAGGGGAAGAGACCCAGTACTTC. Translated, it gives CASRFQGEETQYF.

The chain joins TRBV5-1 to TRBJ1-2; maybe TRBD1 (5 bases). Trimming cost V 4 bases and J 2 bases, with 15 bases left between them. The CDR3 loop spans 15 amino acids. The germline V gene encodes CDR1 SGHRS and CDR2 YFSETQ. Here the CDR3 reads CASSAQGGSNYGYTF. DNA for the CDR3: TGCGCCAGCAGCGCCCAGGGAGGATCCAACTATGGCTACACCTTC.

The genes are TRBV24-1 and TRBJ1-2; no clear D. V shed 9 bases and J shed 3 bases, with 16 bases lying between them. CDR3 length: 14 residues. The germline V gene encodes CDR1 KGHDR and CDR2 SFDVKD. CDR3 nucleotides: TGTGCCACCTCCCCAAGGGAGGGAGACTATGGCTACACCTTC. It yields the protein CATSPREGDYGYTF.

V gene TRBV5-8 combines with J gene TRBJ2-3, with 13 bases identical to TRBD2. V dropped 4 bases and J dropped 1; count of bases not matched to a gene: 9. Germline CDR1 is SGHTS and CDR2 is YDEGEE. This CDR3 spans 18 amino acids. The CDR3 is CASSRTSGGADGTDTQYF. The CDR3 nucleotides are TGTGCCAGCAGCCGAACTAGCGGGGGGGCGGATGGCACAGATACGCAGTATTTT.

This clone has just a few counts. This chain joins TRBV6-2 or TRBV6-3 and TRBJ2-7; TRBD2 matches 7 bases. The CDR3 spans 14 residues. After removal of 5 bases from V and 4 bases from J, the junction contained 8 bases not matched to a gene. Germline assignment: CDR1 MNHEY and CDR2 SVGEGT. The CDR3 coding sequence is TGTGCCAGCAGTGGGACGGGGGGAAGGTACGAGCAGTACTTC. Residues: CASSGTGGRYEQYF.

The V gene is TRBV5-6, the J gene TRBJ2-7; D uncertain. Looked up from germline, CDR1 is SGHDT and CDR2 is YYEEEE. The CDR3 has 12 amino acids. V lost 0 bases and J 9 bases, leaving 10 bases between the germline ends. CDR3 DNA: TGTGCCAGCAGCTTGGACGACTCGGTGCAGTACTTC. This encodes CASSLDDSVQYF.

The chain joins TRBV28 to TRBJ1-4; TRBD1 aligns across 8 bases. Germline CDR1 is MDHEN and CDR2 is SYDVKM. With 8 bases clipped from V and 9 bases from J, the junction kept 8 bases outside the gene matches. CDR3 length: 13 residues. The CDR3 loop is CASRGTGGKKLFF. The CDR3 region has the DNA TGTGCCAGCCGTGGGACAGGTGGGAAAAAACTGTTTTTT.

The chain combines TRBV10-3 with TRBJ2-2; 8 nucleotides match TRBD1. Germline V gene data show CDR1 as ENHRY and CDR2 as SYGVKD. After removal of 9 bases from V and 2 bases from J, the junction contained 5 bases not matched to a gene. This CDR3 is built from 14 residues. The CDR3 protein is CAIGDRINTGELFF. In nucleotides, the CDR3 is TGTGCCATTGGGGACAGGATTAACACCGGGGAGCTGTTTTTT.

This clone was detected once. CDR3 amino acids: CASSSPGRGYEQYF. The CDR3 region has the DNA TGTGCCAGCAGTTCCCCGGGCAGGGGCTACGAGCAGTACTTC. The V call is TRBV28, the J call TRBJ2-7, with TRBD1 as a possible D gene (6 bases). Germline lookup yields CDR1 MDHEN and CDR2 SYDVKM. V shed 4 bases and J shed 3 bases, with 13 bases lying between them. This CDR3 has 14 amino acids.

The chain has TRBV5-1 and TRBJ2-1, with TRBD2 matching over 8 bases. The CDR3 totals 15 residues. V gave up 1 base and J gave up 3 bases; unmatched junction bases: 3. Germline V gene data show CDR1 as SGHRS and CDR2 as YFSETQ. The CDR3 spells CASSLFRGGYNEQFF. CDR3 DNA: TGCGCCAGCAGCTTGTTCCGGGGGGGCTACAATGAGCAGTTCTTC.

A note on this clone: Mismatch with germline at one junction end may stem from a read error. V usage is TRBV5-1 and J usage is TRBJ1-3; 9 nucleotides line up with TRBD1. In germline, CDR1 is SGHRS, CDR2 YFSETQ. This CDR3 region has 14 residues. CDR3: CASSLTGTGTNWNF. CDR3 DNA sequence: TGCGCCAGCAGCTTAACCGGGACAGGGACGAACTGGAATTTT.

The V and J genes are TRBV18 and TRBJ2-7, with TRBD1 as a possible D gene (6 bases). CDR1 KGHSH and CDR2 LQKENI come from the germline V gene. Deletions cut 6 bases from V and 3 bases from J, with 15 bases between. The CDR3 spans 14 residues. CDR3 amino acids: CASSPGTTNYEQYF. CDR3 bases: TGTGCCAGCTCGCCCGGGACAACCAACTACGAGCAGTACTTC.